These 3 T cell receptor beta chains were all obtained from the same sample, sequenced in a study of PD-L1 blockade in urothelial cancer. Sequenced by immunoSEQ multiplex PCR; TCRdb stores in-frame clones only, minus some. The data contain about 86,000 clones, 70% to 90% of them singletons. The time point: pretreatment peripheral blood. Sequenced here: PBMCs, sampled around atezolizumab (anti-PD-L1) treatment. The receptors derive from a man in his sixties with urothelial cancer.

V is TRBV2 and J is TRBJ2-7; 12 nucleotides align to TRBD2. Germline CDR1 reads SNHLY; CDR2 reads FYNNEI. The V gene end was trimmed by 6 bases and the J gene end by 4 bases; junction bases not matched to a gene: 10. The CDR3 covers 16 residues. The CDR3 nucleotides read TGTGCCAGCAGGGGGGCTCCGGGACTAGCGGGTTACGAGCAGTACTTC. It codes for CASRGAPGLAGYEQYF.

This chain uses TRBV10-2 with TRBJ2-1, with a weak D call TRBD1 (6 bases). Germline V gene data show CDR1 as WSHSY and CDR2 as SAAADI. The CDR3 loop spans 14 amino acids. The V and J ends lost 5 bases and 0 bases respectively, with 8 bases between them. This chain's CDR3 is CASSKDSSYNEQFF. The CDR3 region has the DNA TGCGCCAGCAGTAAGGACAGCTCCTACAATGAGCAGTTCTTC.

This chain uses TRBV7-2 with TRBJ2-1, with 7 positions matching TRBD1. The length of the CDR3 is 15 residues. Germline values: CDR1 SGHTA, CDR2 FQGNSA. The V gene end was trimmed by 5 bases and the J gene end by 0 bases; junction bases not matched to a gene: 4. Written as DNA, the CDR3 is TGTGCCAGCAGCGAAGGGGGCCGCTCCTACAATGAGCAGTTCTTC. Its translation is CASSEGGRSYNEQFF.